These 21 T cell receptor beta chains were sequenced from one sample in a study of cytomegalovirus exposure and HLA in healthy donors. This PCR relied on a set of 60 Vbeta primers and 13 Jbeta primers. TCRdb keeps only in-frame clones here, not all; method: immunoSEQ multiplex PCR. Found here are 150,000 or so clones, about 86% of them singletons; the top ten hold around 1.8%. Specimen: PBMCs. These receptors were obtained from a woman between 18 and 30 years old in good health and CMV-seronegative.

The chain has TRBV7-9 and TRBJ2-7; 10 nucleotides agree with TRBD2. V gave up 5 bases and J gave up 4 bases; unmatched junction bases: 8. There are 15 residues in the CDR3. Germline lookup yields CDR1 SEHNR and CDR2 FQNEAQ (reference sequence). The CDR3 reads CASSSSSGSSYEQYF. CDR3 in DNA: TGTGCCAGCAGCAGTTCTAGCGGGAGTTCTTACGAGCAGTACTTC.

The V call is TRBV28, the J call TRBJ2-1, with D maybe TRBD2 (5 bases). The CDR3 extends over 11 amino acids. V lost 2 bases, J lost 10 bases, and 6 bases lay in between. CDR1 and CDR2 from the germline V gene are MDHEN and SYDVKM. CDR3 sequence reads: CASSLRGEQFF. In DNA form, the CDR3 reads TGTGCCAGCAGTTTACGGGGAGAGCAGTTCTTC.

In DNA form, the CDR3 reads TGTGCCAGCAGCGTAGAGGGAGCAGATACGCAGTATTTT. Translated, it gives CASSVEGADTQYF. V is TRBV9 and J is TRBJ2-3; TRBD2 is a possible D gene (5 bases). CDR1 is SGDLS, CDR2 YYNGEE, per germline. The V and J ends lost 0 bases and 4 bases respectively, with 6 bases between them. CDR3 length equals 13 residues.

This chain uses TRBV2 with TRBJ2-1; 8 positions agree with TRBD2. The length of the CDR3 is 16 residues. From germline, CDR1 is SNHLY and CDR2 FYNNEI. With 3 bases clipped from V and 2 bases from J, the junction kept 6 bases outside the gene matches. CDR3 amino acids: CASSDSTGGPYNEQFF. Here the CDR3 DNA reads TGTGCCAGCAGTGACTCAACGGGAGGGCCCTACAATGAGCAGTTCTTC.

The chain combines TRBV5-1 with TRBJ2-1, with 7 bases matching TRBD2. The length of the CDR3 is 15 residues. Germline values: CDR1 SGHRS, CDR2 YFSETQ. Trimming removed 4 bases from V and 5 bases from J; junction bases left unmatched: 9. The CDR3 coding sequence is TGCGCCAGCAGCGAATTGCGTGGGGGGGACAATGAGCAGTTCTTC. Its translation: CASSELRGGDNEQFF.

This chain connects TRBV28 to TRBJ2-6, with D maybe TRBD1 (5 bases). Germline V gives CDR1 MDHEN, CDR2 SYDVKM. The CDR3 length is 15 residues. Trimming stripped 5 bases from V and 8 bases from J, with 16 bases between. CDR3 amino acids: CASSPLPGNTNVLTF. In DNA form, the CDR3 reads TGTGCCAGCAGTCCTTTACCAGGGAACACCAACGTCCTGACTTTC.

CDR3 protein: CASLQGDEQYF. CDR3 in DNA: TGTGCCAGCTTACAGGGGGACGAGCAGTACTTC. The rearrangement links TRBV7-9 to TRBJ2-7; 8 nucleotides align to TRBD1. The germline gives CDR1 SEHNR, CDR2 FQNEAQ (reference sequence). After removal of 8 bases from V and 5 bases from J, the junction contained 2 bases not matched to a gene. The CDR3 length is 11 residues. Full variable domain (rest looked up from reference TRBV7-9 and TRBJ2-7): DTGVSQNPRHKITKRGQNVTFRCDPISEHNRLYWYRQTLGQGPEFLTYFQNEAQLEKSRLLSDRFSAERPKGSFSTLEIQRTEQGDSAMYLCASLQGDEQYFGPGTRLTVT.

The rearrangement links TRBV29-1 to TRBJ2-1; D is unclear. The CDR3 has 14 amino acids. V dropped 4 bases and J dropped 6 bases, with 16 bases sitting between them. Per germline, CDR1 SQVTM and CDR2 ANQGSEA. The CDR3 region is CSVGGSLIVNEQFF. DNA of the CDR3: TGCAGCGTTGGAGGCAGCCTCATCGTCAATGAGCAGTTCTTC.

This rearrangement joins TRBV6-5 to TRBJ2-5; 9 nucleotides agree with TRBD2. CDR3 length equals 16 residues. CDR1 is MNHEY, CDR2 SVGAGI, per germline. Germline trimming cut 3 bases from V and 1 base from J; bases unmatched to any gene: 6. CDR3 loop: CASSYLSRGGQETQYF. As DNA, the CDR3 is TGTGCCAGCAGTTATTTATCGCGGGGGGGCCAAGAGACCCAGTACTTC.

V and J are TRBV7-8 and TRBJ2-7; D is uncertain. In germline, CDR1 is SGHVS, CDR2 FQNEAQ. Trimming left V 2 bases short and J 0 bases short, with 11 bases between. The CDR3 contains 15 residues. The CDR3, as DNA: TGTGCCAGCAGCTTAAATAGGCGGCCCTCCTACGAGCAGTACTTC. Translation: CASSLNRRPSYEQYF.

The chain combines TRBV5-1 with TRBJ1-3; D call uncertain. This CDR3 spans 14 amino acids. The germline V gene has CDR1 SGHRS and CDR2 YFSETQ. The V and J ends lost 0 bases and 3 bases respectively, with 7 bases between them. The CDR3 protein is CASSLAGVGNTIYF. The CDR3 nucleotides are TGCGCCAGCAGCTTGGCCGGAGTTGGAAACACCATATATTTT. Using reference TRBV5-1 and TRBJ1-3 for the parts outside the CDR3, the full variable domain is KAGVTQTPRYLIKTRGQQVTLSCSPISGHRSVSWYQQTPGQGLQFLFEYFSETQRNKGNFPGRFSGRQFSNSRSEMNVSTLELGDSALYLCASSLAGVGNTIYFGEGSWLTVV.

The chain recombines TRBV18 with TRBJ2-3, with D tentatively TRBD1 (5 bases). Trimming left V 3 bases short and J 2 bases short, with 21 bases between. This CDR3 contains 18 residues. Germline lookup yields CDR1 KGHSH and CDR2 LQKENI. The DNA of the CDR3 is TGTGCCAGCTCACCTCTCGACAGATGGCCAGATAACACAGATACGCAGTATTTT. It encodes CASSPLDRWPDNTDTQYF.

This chain links TRBV10-3 with TRBJ2-2; 7 nucleotides match TRBD1. The germline gives CDR1 ENHRY, CDR2 SYGVKD. J was trimmed by 0 bases and V by 6 bases; bases with no gene match: 4. The CDR3 sequence is 15 residues long. CDR3 region: CAIRNDRANTGELFF. The CDR3 region has the DNA TGTGCCATCAGAAACGACAGGGCGAACACCGGGGAGCTGTTTTTT.

V is TRBV9 and J is TRBJ2-7; the D gene is possibly TRBD2 (5 bases). Looked up from germline, CDR1 is SGDLS and CDR2 is YYNGEE. V was cut by 3 bases and J by 6 bases, with 16 bases left in between. CDR3 length equals 14 residues. The CDR3, as DNA: TGTGCCAGCAGCGCCCGGACTTCGTCTGGCGAGCAGTACTTC. Protein product: CASSARTSSGEQYF.

The chain couples TRBV19 to TRBJ2-1; possibly TRBD2 for D (6 bases). V lost 1 base to trimming and J lost 4 bases, with 11 bases between them. The CDR3 is 15 residues long. The germline CDR1 and CDR2 sequences are LNHDA and SQIVND (reference sequence). The CDR3 region has the DNA TGTGCCAGTAGTATAGGGGTGGGAGGATACAATGAGCAGTTCTTC. It yields the protein CASSIGVGGYNEQFF.

V and J are TRBV4-2 and TRBJ1-4, with D hard to call. The CDR3 runs to 16 residues. V was clipped by 1 base and J by 4 bases, with 13 bases between them. Per germline, CDR1 LGHNA and CDR2 YNFKEQ. CDR3 sequence reads: CASSQVGRPSNEKLFF. The CDR3 bases are TGTGCCAGCAGCCAAGTAGGGAGGCCCAGTAATGAAAAACTGTTTTTT.

The chain links TRBV5-1 to TRBJ2-1, with 15 bases matching TRBD2. Looked up from germline, CDR1 is SGHRS and CDR2 is YFSETQ. The V and J ends lost 4 bases and 13 bases, in that order; junction bases with no gene match: 9. The CDR3 totals 15 residues. The CDR3 region is CASSPGLAGGMGQFF. The DNA of the CDR3 is TGCGCCAGCAGCCCCGGACTAGCGGGGGGGATGGGACAGTTCTTC.

This clone has just one count. The V gene is TRBV9, the J gene TRBJ2-1; D is possibly TRBD2 (6 bases). The CDR3 is 17 amino acids. Germline CDR1 reads SGDLS; CDR2 reads YYNGEE. V gave up 2 bases and J gave up 5 bases, with 20 bases separating them. In nucleotides, the CDR3 is TGTGCCAGCAGCGTTCGGGTGGTGGGGACTGCCGACAATGAGCAGTTCTTC. Its translation is CASSVRVVGTADNEQFF.

The chain links TRBV30 to TRBJ2-4, with TRBD2 identical over 8 bases. Germline V gives CDR1 GTSNPN, CDR2 SVGIG (reference sequence). V shed 0 bases, J shed 5 bases, and the junction held 9 bases outside the gene matches. The CDR3 runs 16 residues. Here the CDR3 DNA reads TGTGCCTGGAGTGTAGGACTAGCCAAGCATCAAAACATTCAGTACTTC. It encodes CAWSVGLAKHQNIQYF.

The V and J genes are TRBV7-9 and TRBJ2-1; tentative D call: TRBD2 (5 bases). The germline V gene has CDR1 SEHNR and CDR2 FQNEAQ (reference sequence). This CDR3 contains 14 residues. The V and J ends lost 7 bases and 4 bases respectively, with 14 bases between them. CDR3 sequence reads: CASTLSAEYNEQFF. The CDR3, as DNA: TGTGCCAGCACCCTATCAGCGGAGTACAATGAGCAGTTCTTC.

This chain uses TRBV13 with TRBJ1-2; the D is unclear. Germline-derived CDR1 and CDR2 are PRHDT and FYEKMQ (reference sequence). The CDR3 runs to 15 residues. Trimming cost V 3 bases and J 4 bases, with 15 bases left between them. The CDR3 coding sequence is TGTGCCAGCAGCTTGGGCGGACTGATTTTCTATGGCTACACCTTC. Its translation: CASSLGGLIFYGYTF. The full variable domain, its missing parts supplied by reference TRBV13 and TRBJ1-2, is AAGVIQSPRHLIKEKRETATLKCYPIPRHDTVYWYQQGPGQDPQFLISFYEKMQSDKGSIPDRFSAQQFSDYHSELNMSSLELGDSALYFCASSLGGLIFYGYTFGSGTRLTVV.